This T cell receptor beta chain was identified during a study of blood T cells in healthy people across ages. Together with a sample-barcoded 5' primer, a J-beta primer mix was included in a second PCR lasting about 6 to 11 cycles. TCRdb called the 5' RACE reads again in MiXCR, with one record for every CDR3 protein. Among roughly 800,000 distinct CDR3 sequences listed, about three fifths were seen once. Comment on this clonotype: Its antigen is unidentified.

Peripheral blood samples of roughly 9.9 milliliters were drawn from each donor. Trimming pared 0 bases from V and 1 base from J, leaving 7 bases between. The CDR3 is 14 amino acids. The germline gives CDR1 SGHRS, CDR2 YFSETQ. Points from the study as a whole: Aged donors had fewer naive CD4+ cells and lower diversity than long-lived donors.

This sequence joins TRBV5-1 and TRBJ1-1; D not resolved. Material for sequencing was blood. This sequence originates from a man aged 25 to 40 in good health. This CDR3 reads CASSLDGSNTEAFF. In DNA form, the CDR3 reads TGCGCCAGCAGCTTGGACGGGTCGAACACTGAAGCTTTCTTT.